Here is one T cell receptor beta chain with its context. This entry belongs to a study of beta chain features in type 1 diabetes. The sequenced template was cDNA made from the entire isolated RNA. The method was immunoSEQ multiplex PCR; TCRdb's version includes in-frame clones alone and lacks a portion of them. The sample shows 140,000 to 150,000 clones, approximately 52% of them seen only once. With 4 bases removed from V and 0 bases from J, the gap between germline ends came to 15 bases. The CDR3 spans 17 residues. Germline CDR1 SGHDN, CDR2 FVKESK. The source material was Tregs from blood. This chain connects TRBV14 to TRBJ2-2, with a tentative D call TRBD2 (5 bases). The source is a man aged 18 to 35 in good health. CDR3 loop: CASSRPGLTPNTGELFF. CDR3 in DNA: TGTGCCAGCAGCCGCCCTGGACTGACCCCGAACACCGGGGAGCTGTTTTTT.